The 26 T cell receptor beta chains in this list originate from one sample, sequenced in a study of T cell responses to AZD1222 COVID-19 vaccine. Libraries were prepared by immunoSEQ multiplex PCR; TCRdb keeps only in-frame clonotypes and omits some of them. In the table there are about 200,000 clones, approximately 94% of which are singletons. The specimen was peripheral blood, collected 28 days after the second dose of the MenACWY control vaccine. The receptors were gathered from an adult who received the MenACWY meningococcal vaccine as a control.

Details on this clone: This sample includes further DNA sequences coding for the same CDR3. V gene TRBV28 combines with J gene TRBJ1-1; D is undetermined. Germline CDR1 and CDR2: MDHEN and SYDVKM. V dropped 2 bases and J dropped 0 bases, with 4 bases sitting between them. The CDR3 consists of 13 residues. CDR3 region: CASSLGVNTEAFF. The CDR3 region has the DNA TGTGCCAGCAGTTTAGGGGTGAACACTGAAGCTTTCTTT.

The CDR3 DNA follows: TGTGCCAGTAGTATGAGGGACAGGGGCTACACTGAAGCTTTCTTT. This gives the protein CASSMRDRGYTEAFF. The chain combines TRBV19 with TRBJ1-1; 10 positions agree with TRBD1. CDR3 size: 15 residues. CDR1 LNHDA and CDR2 SQIVND come from the germline V gene (reference sequence). V lost 3 bases and J lost 3; bases outside the gene matches: 4.

CDR3 DNA sequence: TGTGCCAGTAGTATACCCGGTGAGGCCTATGGCTACACCTTC. This codes for CASSIPGEAYGYTF. This rearrangement joins TRBV19 to TRBJ1-2, with no clear D. Trimming stripped 2 bases from V and 4 bases from J, with 11 bases between. The CDR3 sequence is 14 residues long. Germline V gene data show CDR1 as LNHDA and CDR2 as SQIVND (reference sequence). The full variable domain, completed using reference TRBV19 and TRBJ1-2, is DGGITQSPKYLFRKEGQNVTLSCEQNLNHDAMYWYRQDPGQGLRLIYYSQIVNDFQKGDIAEGYSVSREKKESFPLTVTSAQKNPTAFYLCASSIPGEAYGYTFGSGTRLTVV.

V and J are TRBV24-1 and TRBJ2-3; 9 bases are a match to TRBD2. CDR1 is KGHDR and CDR2 is SFDVKD in the germline V gene. The CDR3 sequence is 16 residues long. V dropped 3 bases and J dropped 4; count of bases not matched to a gene: 7. The CDR3: CATSDRSGRDPDTQYF. CDR3 bases: TGTGCCACCAGTGATCGTAGCGGGAGAGATCCAGATACGCAGTATTTT.

The chain is built from TRBV28 and TRBJ2-1, with 7 nucleotides matching TRBD1. Germline V lookup: CDR1 MDHEN, CDR2 SYDVKM. After removal of 5 bases from V and 7 bases from J, the junction contained 2 bases not matched to a gene. This CDR3 has 12 amino acids. CDR3 nucleotide sequence: TGTGCCAGCAGTCTACAGGGGAATGAGCAGTTCTTC. Encoded protein: CASSLQGNEQFF.

This clone was detected once. This chain connects TRBV3-1 (or the pseudogene TRBV3-2) to TRBJ2-1, with TRBD2 matching 7 bases. The length of the CDR3 is 14 residues. Germline V gene data show CDR1 as LGHDT and CDR2 as YNNKEL (reference sequence). V dropped 1 base and J dropped 4; count of bases not matched to a gene: 1. The DNA for the CDR3 is TGTGCCAGCAGCCAAGCGGGGGGATACAATGAGCAGTTCTTC. It yields the protein CASSQAGGYNEQFF.

The chain recombines TRBV3-1 (or the pseudogene TRBV3-2) with TRBJ1-2; no clear D gene. The CDR3 has 16 amino acids. Trimming removed 0 bases at V and 4 bases at J, with 15 bases between. Germline V CDR1 and CDR2: LGHDT, YNNKEL (reference sequence). The CDR3 here is CASSQEPGSPIYGYTF. The CDR3 DNA reads as TGTGCCAGCAGCCAAGAACCGGGATCACCTATCTATGGCTACACCTTC.

The V gene is TRBV2, the J gene TRBJ2-5; possible D gene TRBD1, 5 bases. The CDR3 runs to 13 residues. V dropped 10 bases and J dropped 2 bases, with 14 bases sitting between them. Germline CDR1 is SNHLY and CDR2 is FYNNEI. This chain's CDR3 is CATRQNTQETQYF. The CDR3 DNA reads as TGTGCCACCCGACAGAACACTCAAGAGACCCAGTACTTC.

This sequence joins TRBV5-1 and TRBJ2-7; 11 bases align to TRBD2. The length of the CDR3 is 14 residues. The V segment lost 4 bases and the J segment 3 bases; nucleotides outside the gene matches: 3. In germline, CDR1 is SGHRS, CDR2 YFSETQ. This chain's CDR3 is CASSKTSGNYEQYF. The DNA for the CDR3 is TGCGCCAGCAGCAAGACTAGCGGGAACTACGAGCAGTACTTC. Full variable domain (outside the CDR3, taken from reference TRBV5-1 and TRBJ2-7): KAGVTQTPRYLIKTRGQQVTLSCSPISGHRSVSWYQQTPGQGLQFLFEYFSETQRNKGNFPGRFSGRQFSNSRSEMNVSTLELGDSALYLCASSKTSGNYEQYFGPGTRLTVT.

The rearrangement uses TRBV6-5 and TRBJ2-7; possibly TRBD1 for D (6 bases). The length of the CDR3 is 15 residues. In germline, CDR1 is MNHEY, CDR2 SVGAGI. Trimming shortened V by 0 bases and J by 7 bases, and 16 bases separated the two germline ends. This CDR3 reads CASSYSQGPLREQYF. Here the CDR3 DNA reads TGTGCCAGCAGTTACTCACAGGGTCCCCTAAGAGAGCAGTACTTC.

The V call is TRBV5-6, the J call TRBJ1-4; D is unresolved. V lost 7 bases and J lost 8, with 21 bases in between. In germline, CDR1 is SGHDT, CDR2 YYEEEE. The CDR3 has 15 residues. Here the CDR3 DNA reads TGTGCCAGCTATCAGAGGCAGCAGGATCAAGAAAAACTGTTTTTT. It translates to CASYQRQQDQEKLFF.

The rearrangement joins TRBV7-2 to TRBJ1-3; D not resolved. V lost 8 bases and J lost 4, with 12 bases in between. The germline gives CDR1 SGHTA, CDR2 FQGNSA. The CDR3 sequence is 13 residues long. This CDR3 reads CASGTEQGNTIYF. The CDR3 nucleotides read TGTGCCAGCGGAACAGAGCAAGGAAACACCATATATTTT. Based on the CDR3 plus reference TRBV7-2 and TRBJ1-3, the full variable domain is GAGVSQSPSNKVTEKGKDVELRCDPISGHTALYWYRQSLGQGLEFLIYFQGNSAPDKSGLPSDRFSAERTGGSVSTLTIQRTQQEDSAVYLCASGTEQGNTIYFGEGSWLTVV.

The V gene is TRBV27, the J gene TRBJ1-1; no firm D call. This CDR3 spans 14 amino acids. Germline lookup yields CDR1 MNHEY and CDR2 SMNVEV (reference sequence). Trimming cost V 3 bases and J 5 bases, with 13 bases left between them. Here the CDR3 reads CASSLAGSGTEAFF. The CDR3 DNA is TGTGCCAGCAGTTTGGCGGGGTCTGGGACTGAAGCTTTCTTT.

The chain carries TRBV11-2 and TRBJ1-2, with unresolved D. Trimming cost V 2 bases and J 12 bases, with 22 bases left between them. The CDR3 has 15 residues. The germline gives CDR1 SGHAT, CDR2 FQNNGV. Written as DNA, the CDR3 is TGTGCCAGCAGCTTATCAGTTTTGGGGTCCCCCACGCACACCTTC. Translated, it gives CASSLSVLGSPTHTF.

The CDR3 spells CASSSGRDQPQHF. The CDR3 DNA sequence: TGTGCCAGCAGCTCAGGACGGGATCAGCCCCAGCATTTT. V gene TRBV5-4 combines with J gene TRBJ1-5, with D unresolved. The length of the CDR3 is 13 residues. CDR1 and CDR2 (germline): SGHNT, YYREEE (reference sequence). V was shortened by 3 bases and J by 5 bases, with 9 bases between the two germline ends.

The chain couples TRBV29-1 to TRBJ2-7; possible D gene TRBD2, 5 bases. The CDR3 has 14 residues. Per the germline V gene, CDR1 is SQVTM and CDR2 is ANQGSEA. V shed 1 base and J shed 2 bases, with 12 bases lying between them. CDR3 bases: TGCAGCGTTGAAGGGGTAGAGGGAACCTACGAGCAGTACTTC. Translated: CSVEGVEGTYEQYF.

Only one count was recorded for this clone. This rearrangement joins TRBV27 to TRBJ2-2, with D perhaps TRBD1 (6 bases). The germline gives CDR1 MNHEY, CDR2 SMNVEV (reference sequence). This CDR3 has 15 residues. V was shortened by 4 bases and J by 7 bases, with 16 bases between the two germline ends. In DNA form, the CDR3 reads TGTGCCAGCAGTTCGGTTACAGGGACCGGCGGGGAGCTGTTTTTT. It codes for CASSSVTGTGGELFF.

Comments on this clone: Other nucleotide sequences from this sample produce the same CDR3. The chain joins TRBV28 to TRBJ1-5; TRBD1 matches at 7 bases. The trim removed 5 bases at V and 2 bases at J, leaving 3 bases unmatched. Per the germline V gene, CDR1 is MDHEN and CDR2 is SYDVKM. This CDR3 spans 14 amino acids. CDR3 in DNA: TGTGCCAGCAGTCCCGGGACAGGCAATCAGCCCCAGCATTTT. Encoded protein: CASSPGTGNQPQHF.

The rearrangement links TRBV2 to TRBJ1-1; D ambiguous. The germline V gene encodes CDR1 SNHLY and CDR2 FYNNEI. The V and J ends lost 6 bases and 1 base respectively, with 21 bases between them. The CDR3 has 17 amino acids. The CDR3: CASRVYEEFGPNTEAFF. CDR3 DNA sequence: TGTGCCAGCAGAGTGTATGAGGAGTTCGGGCCGAACACTGAAGCTTTCTTT.

This chain connects TRBV7-7 to TRBJ2-2, with D possibly being TRBD2 (6 bases). CDR1 and CDR2 (germline): SSHAT, FNYEAQ (reference sequence). This CDR3 has 16 residues. The germline V and J ends were trimmed by 4 bases and 8 bases, with 20 bases remaining between them. The CDR3 region is CASSSQSGLSGGELFF. CDR3 sequence (DNA): TGTGCCAGCAGCTCCCAGAGCGGGCTCAGCGGAGGGGAGCTGTTTTTT.

The CDR3 DNA reads TGCGCCAGCAGCCAAGGGTCGGGACTAGCGGGCGAGCAGTACTTC. It is translated as CASSQGSGLAGEQYF. V is TRBV4-1 and J is TRBJ2-7; 12 bases are shared with TRBD2. This CDR3 comprises 15 residues. V gave up 1 base and J gave up 6 bases; unmatched junction bases: 4. CDR1 and CDR2 from the germline V gene are MGHRA and YSYEKL.

The V and J genes are TRBV5-1 and TRBJ1-2; D is undetermined. The CDR3 totals 14 residues. Germline lookup yields CDR1 SGHRS and CDR2 YFSETQ. The germline V and J ends were trimmed by 0 bases and 0 bases, with 6 bases remaining between them. The CDR3 spells CASSLDESNYGYTF. The CDR3, as DNA: TGCGCCAGCAGCTTGGACGAATCTAACTATGGCTACACCTTC.

This chain connects TRBV5-6 to TRBJ2-3; weak D call: TRBD1 (5 bases). Trimming removed 1 base from V and 2 bases from J, with 8 bases in between. Germline-derived CDR1 and CDR2 are SGHDT and YYEEEE. This CDR3 region has 14 residues. CDR3 residues: CASSLQGATDTQYF. CDR3 in DNA: TGTGCCAGCAGCTTGCAAGGGGCCACAGATACGCAGTATTTT. Together with reference TRBV5-6 and TRBJ2-3, the CDR3 gives the full variable domain: DAGVTQSPTHLIKTRGQQVTLRCSPKSGHDTVSWYQQALGQGPQFIFQYYEEEERQRGNFPDRFSGHQFPNYSSELNVNALLLGDSALYLCASSLQGATDTQYFGPGTRLTVL.

The V call is TRBV19, the J call TRBJ1-2, with D hard to call. The CDR3 totals 13 residues. Germline CDR1 LNHDA, CDR2 SQIVND (reference sequence). Trimming stripped 4 bases from V and 6 bases from J, with 12 bases between. The CDR3 DNA is TGTGCCAGTAGTAATCGGATTTCTGATGGCTACACCTTC. As protein: CASSNRISDGYTF.

V and J are TRBV19 and TRBJ2-1; perhaps TRBD2 as D (5 bases). The germline gives CDR1 LNHDA, CDR2 SQIVND (reference sequence). The V end lost 6 bases, the J end lost 0 bases, and 9 bases lay between the germline ends. This CDR3 contains 14 residues. CDR3 sequence reads: CASSWESSYNEQFF. In DNA, the CDR3 is TGTGCCAGTAGCTGGGAGAGCTCCTACAATGAGCAGTTCTTC.

This chain connects TRBV7-9 to TRBJ2-1; 9 bases agree with TRBD2. The CDR3 is 14 amino acids. Looked up from germline, CDR1 is SEHNR and CDR2 is FQNEAQ (reference sequence). The V gene end was trimmed by 5 bases and the J gene end by 7 bases; junction bases not matched to a gene: 6. CDR3 sequence (DNA): TGTGCCAGCAGCGGCTCGGGACTAGCAAATGAGCAGTTCTTC. Residues: CASSGSGLANEQFF.